This TCR beta chain derives from a study of blood T cell repertoires in COVID-19. Turning to the study itself: Sample material is recorded as cDNA or gDNA derived from T cells, B-cell-depleted T cells, or PBMCs.

Germline lookup yields CDR1 SGDLS and CDR2 YYNGEE. The CDR3 is 15 amino acids. Trimming at V came to 4 bases and at J to 4 bases, leaving 10 bases not matched to a gene. Authors' processing steps: It was from reference gene primer amplification that nucleated cell counts were estimated. The method was immunoSEQ multiplex PCR; TCRdb's version includes in-frame clones alone and lacks a portion of them. V and J calls and clone size are those listed in that table; D and trimming were worked out from the DNA. This sample yields 110,000 or so clones, of which approximately 87% are seen a single time; 3.9% belongs to the top ten.

J is TRBJ2-7 and V is TRBV9; 8 bases match TRBD2. The specimen sequenced was peripheral blood. The TCR comes from a man between 60 and 75 years old with acute or convalescent COVID-19. The CDR3, as DNA: TGTGCCAGCAGCCCGAGGGGGGGACTAGTTTACGAGCAGTACTTC. This translates into CASSPRGGLVYEQYF.